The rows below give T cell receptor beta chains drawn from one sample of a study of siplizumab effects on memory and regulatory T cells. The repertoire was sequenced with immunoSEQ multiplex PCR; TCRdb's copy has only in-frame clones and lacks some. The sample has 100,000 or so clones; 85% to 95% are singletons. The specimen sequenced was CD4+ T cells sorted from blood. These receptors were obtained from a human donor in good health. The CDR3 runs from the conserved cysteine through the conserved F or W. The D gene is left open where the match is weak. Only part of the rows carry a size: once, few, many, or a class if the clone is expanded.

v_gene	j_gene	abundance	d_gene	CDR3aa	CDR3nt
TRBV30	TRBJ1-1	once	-	CAWRKFGQGNTEAFF	TGTGCCTGGAGGAAGTTTGGGCAGGGAAACACTGAAGCTTTCTTT
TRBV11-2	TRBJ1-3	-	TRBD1	CASSTRDRTLWLENTIYF	TGTGCCAGCAGCACCCGGGACAGGACACTCTGGCTTGAAAACACCATATATTTT
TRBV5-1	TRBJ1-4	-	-	CASSPLGGVGEKLFF	TGCGCCAGCAGCCCCTTAGGAGGGGTGGGCGAAAAACTGTTTTTT
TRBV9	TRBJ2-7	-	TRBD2	CASSVGLAGVIYEQYF	TGTGCCAGCAGCGTAGGTCTAGCGGGAGTAATCTACGAGCAGTACTTC
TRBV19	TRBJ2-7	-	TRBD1	CASSIGGTGYSSRGEQYF	TGTGCCAGTAGTATTGGTGGGACAGGGTATTCATCGAGGGGTGAGCAGTACTTC
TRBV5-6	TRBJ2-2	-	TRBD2	CASSTLAGGRTGELFF	TGTGCCAGCAGCACCCTCGCGGGAGGCCGCACCGGGGAGCTGTTTTTT
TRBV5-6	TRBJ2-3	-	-	CASSRGSTDTQYF	TGTGCCAGCAGCAGAGGGAGCACAGATACGCAGTATTTT
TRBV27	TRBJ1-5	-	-	CASSLEGGHQPQHF	TGTGCCAGCAGTTTGGAGGGAGGACATCAGCCCCAGCATTTT
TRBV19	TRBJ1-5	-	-	CASSIANAEYSNQPQHF	TGTGCCAGTAGTATAGCCAACGCGGAGTATAGCAATCAGCCCCAGCATTTT
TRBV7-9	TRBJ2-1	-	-	CASSLAGNTYTEQFF	TGTGCCAGCAGCTTAGCCGGCAATACGTATACTGAGCAGTTCTTC
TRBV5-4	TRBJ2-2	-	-	CASSFQGTNTGELFF	TGTGCCAGCAGTTTCCAGGGTACAAACACCGGGGAGCTGTTTTTT
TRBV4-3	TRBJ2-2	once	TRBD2	CASSLLGLAGRTGELFF	TGCGCCAGCAGCCTCCTCGGACTAGCTGGAAGGACCGGGGAGCTGTTTTTT
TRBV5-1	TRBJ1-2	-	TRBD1	CASSLATGQAVKGYTF	TGCGCCAGCAGCTTGGCCACGGGACAGGCTGTAAAAGGCTACACCTTC
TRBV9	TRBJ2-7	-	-	CASSPVAQGYEQYF	TGTGCCAGCAGCCCCGTTGCGCAGGGCTACGAGCAGTACTTC